This TCR beta chain derives from a study of T cell repertoires in cytomegalovirus infection. The CDR3 length is 17 residues. J gave up 1 base and V 3 bases, and 6 bases lay outside the gene matches. Germline CDR1 reads LNHDA; CDR2 reads SQIVND (reference sequence). TCRdb ran MiXCR on the reads and lists one entry per CDR3 protein. The table records some 280,000 distinct CDR3 sequences, about an eighth of them present only once. The receptor was isolated from a human donor in good health (CMV status not recorded). Some clones in this sample may be carry-over from other donors' samples. Specimen: PBMCs. The rearrangement uses TRBV19 and TRBJ2-6, with 7 bases matching TRBD1. In DNA form, the CDR3 reads TGTGCCAGTAGTATTCCGACAGGGTGGTCTGGGGCCAACGTCCTGACTTTC. Its translation: CASSIPTGWSGANVLTF.